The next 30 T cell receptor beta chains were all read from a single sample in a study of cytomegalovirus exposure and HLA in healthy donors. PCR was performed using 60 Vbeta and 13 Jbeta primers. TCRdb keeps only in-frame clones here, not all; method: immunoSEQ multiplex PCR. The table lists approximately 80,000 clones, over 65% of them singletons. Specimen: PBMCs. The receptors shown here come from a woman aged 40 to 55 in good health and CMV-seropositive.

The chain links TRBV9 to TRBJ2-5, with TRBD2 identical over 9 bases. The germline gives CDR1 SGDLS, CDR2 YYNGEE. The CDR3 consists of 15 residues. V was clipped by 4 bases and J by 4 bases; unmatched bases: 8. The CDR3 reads CASSKTGLARETQYF. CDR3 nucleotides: TGTGCCAGCAGCAAAACGGGACTAGCAAGAGAGACCCAGTACTTC.

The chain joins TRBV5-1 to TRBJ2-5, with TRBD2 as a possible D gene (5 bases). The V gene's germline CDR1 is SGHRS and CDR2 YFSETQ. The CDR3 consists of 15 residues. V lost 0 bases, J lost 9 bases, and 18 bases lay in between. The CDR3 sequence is CASSLASEGSRPQYF. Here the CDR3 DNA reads TGCGCCAGCAGCTTGGCCTCGGAAGGGAGTAGGCCCCAGTACTTC.

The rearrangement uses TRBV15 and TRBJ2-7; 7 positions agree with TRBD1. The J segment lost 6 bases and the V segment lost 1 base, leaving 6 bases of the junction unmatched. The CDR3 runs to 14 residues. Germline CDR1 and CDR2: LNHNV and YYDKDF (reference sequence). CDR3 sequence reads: CATSRGGQPSEQYF. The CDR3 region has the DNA TGTGCCACCAGCAGAGGGGGACAGCCAAGCGAGCAGTACTTC.

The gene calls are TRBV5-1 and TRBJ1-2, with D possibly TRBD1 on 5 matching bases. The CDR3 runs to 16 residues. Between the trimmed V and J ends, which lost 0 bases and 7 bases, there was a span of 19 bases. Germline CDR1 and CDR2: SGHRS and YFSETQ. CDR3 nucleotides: TGCGCCAGCAGCTTGGTGGGGGGGGATCAGCGCTCTGGCTACACCTTC. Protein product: CASSLVGGDQRSGYTF.

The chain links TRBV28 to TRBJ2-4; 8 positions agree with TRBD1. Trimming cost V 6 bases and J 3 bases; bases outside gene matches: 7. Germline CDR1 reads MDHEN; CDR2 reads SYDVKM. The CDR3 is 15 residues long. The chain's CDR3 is CASRSRGQVKNIQYF. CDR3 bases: TGTGCCAGCAGGTCCAGGGGGCAAGTCAAAAACATTCAGTACTTC.

The CDR3 sequence is CASSVAPLLAGGHTDTQYF. DNA of the CDR3: TGTGCCAGCAGCGTAGCCCCTCTACTAGCGGGGGGGCACACAGATACGCAGTATTTT. V gene TRBV9 combines with J gene TRBJ2-3, with 13 bases identical to TRBD2. Trimming at V came to 0 bases and at J to 2 bases, leaving 9 bases not matched to a gene. The germline gives CDR1 SGDLS, CDR2 YYNGEE. This CDR3 is 19 amino acids long.

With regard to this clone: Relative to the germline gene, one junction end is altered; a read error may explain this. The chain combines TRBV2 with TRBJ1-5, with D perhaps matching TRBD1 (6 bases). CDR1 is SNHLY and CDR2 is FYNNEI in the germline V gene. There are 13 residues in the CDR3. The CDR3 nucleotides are TGTGCCGGCAGGCTACAGGGCGCGCAGCCCCAGCATTTT. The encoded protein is CAGRLQGAQPQHF.

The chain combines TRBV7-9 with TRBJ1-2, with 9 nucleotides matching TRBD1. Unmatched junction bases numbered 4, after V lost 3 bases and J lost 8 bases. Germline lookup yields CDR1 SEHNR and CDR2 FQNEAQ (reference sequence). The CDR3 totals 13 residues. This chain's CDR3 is CASSLTGGGGYTF. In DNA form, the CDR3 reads TGTGCCAGCAGCTTGACAGGGGGGGGCGGCTACACCTTC.

CDR3 region: CASSQEVGLGGYTF. Written as DNA, the CDR3 is TGTGCCAGCAGCCAAGAGGTTGGGCTGGGCGGCTACACCTTC. The rearrangement uses TRBV4-2 and TRBJ1-2; no firm D call. Germline V lookup: CDR1 LGHNA, CDR2 YNFKEQ. The V and J ends lost 0 bases and 8 bases respectively, with 13 bases between them. The CDR3 is 14 amino acids.

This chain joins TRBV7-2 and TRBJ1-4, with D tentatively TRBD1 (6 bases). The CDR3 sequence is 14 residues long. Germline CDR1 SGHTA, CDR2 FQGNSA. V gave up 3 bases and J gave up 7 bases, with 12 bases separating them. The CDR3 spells CASSFPGEGEKLFF. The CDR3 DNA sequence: TGTGCCAGCAGCTTTCCAGGGGAGGGTGAAAAACTGTTTTTT.

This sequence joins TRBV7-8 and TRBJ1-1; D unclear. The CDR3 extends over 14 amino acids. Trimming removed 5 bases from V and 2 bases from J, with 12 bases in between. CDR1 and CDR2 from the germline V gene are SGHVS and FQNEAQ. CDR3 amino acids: CASSGMAGNTEAFF. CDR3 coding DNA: TGTGCCAGCAGCGGAATGGCGGGAAACACTGAAGCTTTCTTT.

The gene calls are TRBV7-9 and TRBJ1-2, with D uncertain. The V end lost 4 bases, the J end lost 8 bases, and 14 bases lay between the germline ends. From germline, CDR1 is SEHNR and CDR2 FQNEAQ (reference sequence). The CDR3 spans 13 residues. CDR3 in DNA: TGTGCCAGCAGCTCTCCACCACTAGTGGGCTACACCTTC. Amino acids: CASSSPPLVGYTF.

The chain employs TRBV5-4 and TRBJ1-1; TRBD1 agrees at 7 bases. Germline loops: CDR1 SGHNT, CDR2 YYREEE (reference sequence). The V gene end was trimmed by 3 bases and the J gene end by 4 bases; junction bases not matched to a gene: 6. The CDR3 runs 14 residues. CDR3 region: CASSSKGARTEAFF. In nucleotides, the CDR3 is TGTGCCAGCAGCTCCAAGGGGGCCCGCACTGAAGCTTTCTTT.

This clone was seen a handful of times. The CDR3 DNA reads as TGTGCCATCAGTGAGTCGATGGGGGCAGAGACCCAGTACTTC. Residues: CAISESMGAETQYF. The V and J genes are TRBV10-3 and TRBJ2-5; D perhaps matches TRBD1 (6 bases). The germline V gene encodes CDR1 ENHRY and CDR2 SYGVKD. There are 14 residues in the CDR3. V gave up 0 bases and J gave up 4 bases, with 9 bases separating them.

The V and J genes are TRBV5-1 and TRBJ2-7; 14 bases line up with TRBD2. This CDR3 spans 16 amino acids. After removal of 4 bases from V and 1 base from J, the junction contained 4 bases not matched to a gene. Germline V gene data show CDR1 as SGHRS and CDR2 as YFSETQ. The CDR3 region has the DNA TGCGCCAGCAGCGCGGGACTAGCGGGAGTTTCCTACGAGCAGTACTTC. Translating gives CASSAGLAGVSYEQYF.

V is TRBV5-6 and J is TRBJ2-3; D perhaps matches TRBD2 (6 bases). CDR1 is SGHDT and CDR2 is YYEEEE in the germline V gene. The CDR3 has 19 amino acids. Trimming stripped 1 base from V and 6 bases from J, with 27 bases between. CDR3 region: CASSLRQAGGVGRGDTQYF. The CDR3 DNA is TGTGCCAGCAGCTTGCGGCAAGCGGGCGGAGTCGGACGCGGGGATACGCAGTATTTT.

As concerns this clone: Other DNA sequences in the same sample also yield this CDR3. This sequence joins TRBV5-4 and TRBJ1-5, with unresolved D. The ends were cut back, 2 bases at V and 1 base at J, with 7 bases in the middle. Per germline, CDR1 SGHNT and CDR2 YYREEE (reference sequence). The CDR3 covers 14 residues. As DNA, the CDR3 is TGTGCCAGCAGCTTTGGCGGCAGCAATCAGCCCCAGCATTTT. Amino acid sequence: CASSFGGSNQPQHF.

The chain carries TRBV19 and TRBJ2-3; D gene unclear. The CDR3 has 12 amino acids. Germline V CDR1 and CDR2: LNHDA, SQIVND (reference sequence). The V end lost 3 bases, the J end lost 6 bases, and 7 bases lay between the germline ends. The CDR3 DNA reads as TGTGCCAGTAGTATTGTTCCGGATACGCAGTATTTT. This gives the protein CASSIVPDTQYF.

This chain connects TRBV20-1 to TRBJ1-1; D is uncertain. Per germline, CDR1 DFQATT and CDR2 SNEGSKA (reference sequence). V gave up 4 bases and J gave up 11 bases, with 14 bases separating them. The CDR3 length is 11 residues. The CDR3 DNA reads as TGCAGTGCTACCCTCGGGAGTGCGGCTTTCTTT. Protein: CSATLGSAAFF.

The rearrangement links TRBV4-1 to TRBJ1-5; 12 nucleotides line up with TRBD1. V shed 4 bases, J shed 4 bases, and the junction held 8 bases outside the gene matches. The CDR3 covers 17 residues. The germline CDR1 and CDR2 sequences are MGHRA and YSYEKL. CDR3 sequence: CASSLGTGGNNNQPQHF. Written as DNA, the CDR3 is TGCGCCAGCAGCCTAGGGACAGGGGGCAATAATAATCAGCCCCAGCATTTT.

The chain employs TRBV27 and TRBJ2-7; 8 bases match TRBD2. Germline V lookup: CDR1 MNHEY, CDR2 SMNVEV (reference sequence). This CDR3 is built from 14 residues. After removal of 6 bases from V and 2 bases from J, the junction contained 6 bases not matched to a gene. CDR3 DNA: TGTGCCAGCAGCAAAGCGGGAGTCCCCTACGAGCAGTACTTC. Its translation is CASSKAGVPYEQYF.

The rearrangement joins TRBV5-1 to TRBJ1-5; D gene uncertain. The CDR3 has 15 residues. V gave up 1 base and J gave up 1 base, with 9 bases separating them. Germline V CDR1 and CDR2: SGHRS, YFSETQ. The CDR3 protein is CASSLIPGSNQPQHF. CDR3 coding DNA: TGCGCCAGCAGCTTGATCCCCGGGAGCAATCAGCCCCAGCATTTT.

The CDR3 here is CASSQDGLAGQPYGYTF. CDR3 DNA: TGCGCCAGCAGCCAAGATGGCCTCGCGGGGCAACCCTATGGCTACACCTTC. The chain combines TRBV4-1 with TRBJ1-2, with a weak D call TRBD1 (5 bases). The CDR3 consists of 17 residues. Germline CDR1 and CDR2: MGHRA and YSYEKL. Trimming took off 0 bases at V and 4 bases at J, with 18 bases between the two ends.

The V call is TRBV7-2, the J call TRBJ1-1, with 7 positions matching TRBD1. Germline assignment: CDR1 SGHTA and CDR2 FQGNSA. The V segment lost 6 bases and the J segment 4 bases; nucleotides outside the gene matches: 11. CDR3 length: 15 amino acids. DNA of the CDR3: TGTGCCAGCAGAGAGACAGGGAGGACGACCACTGAAGCTTTCTTT. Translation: CASRETGRTTTEAFF. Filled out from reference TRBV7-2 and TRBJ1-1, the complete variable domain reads GAGVSQSPSNKVTEKGKDVELRCDPISGHTALYWYRQSLGQGLEFLIYFQGNSAPDKSGLPSDRFSAERTGGSVSTLTIQRTQQEDSAVYLCASRETGRTTTEAFFGQGTRLTVV.

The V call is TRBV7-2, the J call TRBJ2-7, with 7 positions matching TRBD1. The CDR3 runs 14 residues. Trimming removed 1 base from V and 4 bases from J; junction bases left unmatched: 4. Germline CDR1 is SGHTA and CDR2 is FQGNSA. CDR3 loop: CASSLGLQGYEQYF. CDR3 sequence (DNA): TGTGCCAGCAGCTTAGGTCTACAGGGGTACGAGCAGTACTTC.

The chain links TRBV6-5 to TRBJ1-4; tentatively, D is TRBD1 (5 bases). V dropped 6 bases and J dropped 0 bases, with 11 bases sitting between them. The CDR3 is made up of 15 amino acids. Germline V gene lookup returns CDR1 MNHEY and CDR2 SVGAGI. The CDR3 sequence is CASRPPTATNEKLFF. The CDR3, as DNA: TGTGCCAGCAGACCGCCGACAGCAACTAATGAAAAACTGTTTTTT.

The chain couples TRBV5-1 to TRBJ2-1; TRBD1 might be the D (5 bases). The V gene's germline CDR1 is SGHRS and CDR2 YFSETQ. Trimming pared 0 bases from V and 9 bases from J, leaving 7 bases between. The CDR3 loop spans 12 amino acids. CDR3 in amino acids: CASSLVGAEQFF. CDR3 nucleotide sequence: TGCGCCAGCAGCTTGGTAGGGGCTGAGCAGTTCTTC. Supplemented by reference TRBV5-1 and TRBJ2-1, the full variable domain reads KAGVTQTPRYLIKTRGQQVTLSCSPISGHRSVSWYQQTPGQGLQFLFEYFSETQRNKGNFPGRFSGRQFSNSRSEMNVSTLELGDSALYLCASSLVGAEQFFGPGTRLTVL.

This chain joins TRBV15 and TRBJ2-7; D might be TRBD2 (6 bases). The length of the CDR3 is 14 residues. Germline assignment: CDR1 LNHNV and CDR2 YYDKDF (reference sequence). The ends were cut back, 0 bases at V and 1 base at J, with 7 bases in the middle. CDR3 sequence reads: CATSREGGSYEQYF. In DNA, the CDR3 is TGTGCCACCAGCAGAGAGGGGGGATCCTACGAGCAGTACTTC.

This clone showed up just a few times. The CDR3 here is CASSTGSSDTQYF. The CDR3 coding sequence is TGTGCCAGCTCAACCGGGAGTTCAGATACGCAGTATTTT. This chain connects TRBV18 to TRBJ2-3, with D tentatively TRBD2 (6 bases). CDR1 is KGHSH, CDR2 LQKENI, per germline. Trimming removed 5 bases from V and 4 bases from J, with 10 bases in between. CDR3 length: 13 residues.

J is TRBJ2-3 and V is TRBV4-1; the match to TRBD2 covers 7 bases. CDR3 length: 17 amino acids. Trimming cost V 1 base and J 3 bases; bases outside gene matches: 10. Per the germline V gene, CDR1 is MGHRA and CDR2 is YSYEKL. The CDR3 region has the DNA TGCGCCAGCAGCCAAGCTAGTTCTAGCGGCCTAACAGATACGCAGTATTTT. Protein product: CASSQASSSGLTDTQYF.